This TCR beta chain was captured in a study of blood T cell repertoires in COVID-19. Study summary: There were acute and convalescent COVID-19 samples, and they came from the United States, Italy and Spain. T cells, B-cell-depleted T cells, or PBMCs provided the cDNA or gDNA that served as material.

Data came from immunoSEQ multiplex PCR; TCRdb stores just in-frame clones and leaves some out. The sample includes around 160,000 clones, 80% to 90% of them seen just once. CDR3 length: 12 amino acids. V lost 5 bases, J lost 6 bases, and 9 bases lay in between. Germline CDR1 reads MNHEY; CDR2 reads SVGEGT. This clonotype originated in a man aged 18 to 29 with COVID-19, enrolled during active disease. Sample: peripheral blood. The chain uses TRBV6-2 or TRBV6-3 and TRBJ2-3; weak D call: TRBD2 (5 bases). For the CDR3, the DNA is TGTGCCAGCAGTAACCGCGGGGATACGCAGTATTTT. Encoded protein: CASSNRGDTQYF.